The next 23 T cell receptor beta chains were all read from a single sample in a study of blood T cells in healthy people across ages (dated by TCRdb to the mid-2010s). The library was obtained by 5' RACE. Data came from an Illumina HiSeq 2500. A second PCR of about 6 to 11 cycles was performed with a sample-barcoded 5' primer and a J-beta primer mix. TCRdb handled the public reads itself, with Q25 trimming in fastp and clone calling in MiXCR, and kept productive beta chains. Rows with a matching CDR3 protein are joined into one entry that keeps the most common DNA and genes. This sample gives about 670,000 distinct CDR3 sequences in total; around two fifths of them show up just once. The ten largest make up about 30% of the sample. The sequenced material came from blood. Receptors were obtained from a man older than 75 in good health.

Note on this clonotype: One junction end does not reproduce the germline sequence, and a read error may be involved. The rearrangement uses TRBV6-5 and TRBJ1-6; D is uncertain. Germline V gene data show CDR1 as MNHEY and CDR2 as SVGAGI. This CDR3 has 13 residues. In DNA, the CDR3 is TGTGCCAGCAGTGACTCGAGGAATTCACCCCTCCACTTT. It yields the protein CASSDSRNSPLHF.

This chain uses TRBV12-5 with TRBJ2-3; no clear D. Germline V gene sequence: CDR1 LGHNT, CDR2 FRNRAP. Trimming left V 6 bases short and J 6 bases short, with 7 bases between. CDR3 length equals 11 residues. The CDR3 nucleotides read TGTGCTAGTGGCGGGTGGGATACGCAGTATTTT. It codes for CASGGWDTQYF.

The gene calls are TRBV14 and TRBJ2-5; 8 bases are shared with TRBD1. Germline CDR1 is SGHDN and CDR2 is FVKESK. V was clipped by 1 base and J by 4 bases; unmatched bases: 8. This CDR3 is 16 amino acids long. The DNA of the CDR3 is TGTGCCAGCAGCCAAGGGGACAGGTACCGAGGAGAGACCCAGTACTTC. Amino acid sequence: CASSQGDRYRGETQYF.

This clonotype has only a few counts. The chain employs TRBV6-5 and TRBJ2-1, with 9 bases fitting TRBD2. In germline, CDR1 is MNHEY, CDR2 SVGAGI. V gave up 4 bases and J gave up 7 bases; unmatched junction bases: 8. The CDR3 contains 15 residues. CDR3 protein: CASSFGTSNGNEQFF. CDR3 DNA: TGTGCCAGCAGTTTCGGGACTAGCAATGGAAATGAGCAGTTCTTC.

This clonotype was seen at least ten times. V and J are TRBV20-1 and TRBJ2-7; TRBD2 matches at 15 bases. Germline V lookup: CDR1 DFQATT, CDR2 SNEGSKA (reference sequence). CDR3 size: 18 residues. V lost 6 bases and J lost 5; bases outside the gene matches: 17. The CDR3, as DNA: TGCAGTGCAAGTCTCCCCGGGACTAGCGGGGGGTGGGTGGACGAGCAGTACTTC. Translation gives CSASLPGTSGGWVDEQYF.

The chain is built from TRBV10-3 and TRBJ2-7, with TRBD2 matching over 12 bases. This CDR3 has 17 amino acids. Germline lookup yields CDR1 ENHRY and CDR2 SYGVKD. Germline trimming cut 4 bases from V and 0 bases from J; bases unmatched to any gene: 7. CDR3 in DNA: TGTGCCATCAGTGGAAGGACTAGCGGGACCGGCTCCTACGAGCAGTACTTC. It specifies CAISGRTSGTGSYEQYF.

This sequence joins TRBV5-1 and TRBJ2-4; D uncertain. The end of the DNA is better explained by TRBJ2-7, so the J call may be wrong. Germline V gene sequence: CDR1 SGHRS, CDR2 YFSETQ. The CDR3 consists of 11 residues. Here the CDR3 DNA reads TGCGCCAGCAGCGCGGACGACGAGCAGTACTTC. Translating gives CASSADDEQYF.

Many counts were recorded for this clonotype. The chain joins TRBV7-9 to TRBJ1-2, with D unclear. V lost 5 bases, J lost 4 bases, and 14 bases lay in between. The CDR3 is made up of 14 amino acids. CDR1 is SEHNR and CDR2 is FQNEAQ in the germline V gene (reference sequence). CDR3 nucleotides: TGTGCCAGCAGCCCGACGGGAAGGGTCTATGGCTACACCTTC. This gives the protein CASSPTGRVYGYTF.

The CDR3 region is CASSWGLAGGRIVDEQFF. The DNA for the CDR3 is TGCGCCAGCAGCTGGGGACTAGCGGGGGGAAGAATAGTCGATGAGCAGTTCTTC. The genes are TRBV5-1 and TRBJ2-1; 15 bases map to TRBD2. The CDR3 has 18 residues. V lost 3 bases and J lost 8; bases outside the gene matches: 12. Looked up from germline, CDR1 is SGHRS and CDR2 is YFSETQ.

The V call is TRBV4-1, the J call TRBJ2-3; the D is unclear. Trimming took 1 base from V and 2 from J, leaving 10 bases between them. This CDR3 is 15 amino acids long. Germline V gene lookup returns CDR1 MGHRA and CDR2 YSYEKL. In nucleotides, the CDR3 is TGCGCCAGCAGCCAAGGTTCGGTTAACACAGATACGCAGTATTTT. Its protein is CASSQGSVNTDTQYF.

The V call is TRBV18, the J call TRBJ2-7, with 10 bases fitting TRBD1. The CDR3 has 16 residues. The germline V gene has CDR1 KGHSH and CDR2 LQKENI. The ends lost 8 bases at V and 7 bases at J; junction bases unmatched: 17. The CDR3 reads CASTPKVGTGANEQYF. The CDR3 bases are TGTGCCAGCACTCCTAAAGTAGGGACAGGGGCCAATGAGCAGTACTTC.

The V gene is TRBV2, the J gene TRBJ2-3, with TRBD1 matching 8 bases. CDR3 length: 15 residues. The V and J ends lost 6 bases and 2 bases, in that order; junction bases with no gene match: 7. Looked up from germline, CDR1 is SNHLY and CDR2 is FYNNEI. The CDR3 is CASSVGTGNTDTQYF. CDR3 sequence (DNA): TGTGCCAGCAGCGTCGGGACAGGAAACACAGATACGCAGTATTTT.

This chain uses TRBV27 with TRBJ1-2, with D possibly matching TRBD1 (5 bases). The CDR3 loop spans 13 amino acids. Germline V gene data show CDR1 as MNHEY and CDR2 as SMNVEV (reference sequence). V was trimmed by 5 bases and J by 4 bases, leaving 11 bases between them. The CDR3 DNA sequence: TGTGCCAGCAGTCCCAACGGGGGCTATGGCTACACCTTC. Its translation is CASSPNGGYGYTF.

V gene TRBV4-2 combines with J gene TRBJ1-4, with a tentative D call TRBD1 (5 bases). The CDR3 extends over 15 amino acids. From germline, CDR1 is LGHNA and CDR2 YNFKEQ. V was trimmed by 2 bases and J by 5 bases, leaving 12 bases between them. This CDR3 reads CASSQSGAKNEKLFF. The DNA of the CDR3 is TGTGCCAGCAGCCAAAGTGGGGCAAAAAATGAAAAACTGTTTTTT.

This clonotype was seen more than once but under ten times. The chain joins TRBV7-9 to TRBJ2-1, with 13 bases lining up with TRBD2. The CDR3 length is 16 residues. CDR1 is SEHNR, CDR2 FQNEAQ, per germline (reference sequence). V shed 4 bases, J shed 7 bases, and the junction held 7 bases outside the gene matches. CDR3 residues: CASSSRTSGSANEQFF. The CDR3 coding sequence is TGTGCCAGCAGCTCACGGACTAGCGGGAGTGCAAATGAGCAGTTCTTC.

The rearrangement uses TRBV6-2 or TRBV6-3 and TRBJ2-6, with D possibly matching TRBD2 (6 bases). The V gene's germline CDR1 is MNHEY and CDR2 SVGEGT. The CDR3 is 18 residues long. The ends were cut back, 5 bases at V and 0 bases at J, with 17 bases in the middle. For the CDR3, the DNA is TGTGCCAGCAGTACCGGGACTTATTCTGTCTCTGGGGCCAACGTCCTGACTTTC. It yields the protein CASSTGTYSVSGANVLTF.

A remark on this clonotype: The junction and the germline gene differ at one end; a read error may be behind it. The chain is built from TRBV5-1 and TRBJ2-1; 9 nucleotides agree with TRBD1. The V gene's germline CDR1 is SGHRS and CDR2 YFSETQ. The CDR3 spans 15 residues. CDR3: CVSSLDGQGSNEQFF. CDR3 DNA sequence: TGCGTCAGCAGCTTGGATGGACAGGGGTCCAATGAGCAGTTCTTC.

The chain uses TRBV7-6 and TRBJ1-1; D remains ambiguous. Deletions cut 5 bases from V and 4 bases from J, with 11 bases between. This CDR3 has 13 residues. Looked up from germline, CDR1 is SGHVS and CDR2 is FNYEAQ. CDR3 sequence reads: CASSKKEGTEAFF. The CDR3 DNA is TGTGCCAGCAGCAAAAAAGAGGGCACTGAAGCTTTCTTT.

The chain combines TRBV5-1 with TRBJ2-3; 7 bases line up with TRBD2. Losses at the gene ends were 0 bases for V and 2 bases for J; bases not matched to a gene: 3. Germline-derived CDR1 and CDR2 are SGHRS and YFSETQ. This CDR3 comprises 15 residues. The CDR3 loop is CASSLARDYTDTQYF. The CDR3, as DNA: TGCGCCAGCAGCTTGGCCCGGGACTACACAGATACGCAGTATTTT.

In this sample, this clonotype turned up a few times. This chain links TRBV6-5 with TRBJ2-1; TRBD2 aligns across 9 bases. Germline CDR1 MNHEY, CDR2 SVGAGI. The CDR3 loop spans 15 amino acids. V lost 6 bases, J lost 4 bases, and 7 bases stayed unmatched. The DNA of the CDR3 is TGTGCCAGCAGCTCTGGACTAGCGAGTTACAATGAGCAGTTCTTC. Translating gives CASSSGLASYNEQFF.

The chain uses TRBV6-6 and TRBJ2-2; 9 nucleotides line up with TRBD1. V was pared by 7 bases and J by 4 bases, with 7 bases of the junction left unmatched. CDR1 is MNHNY and CDR2 is SVGAGI in the germline V gene (reference sequence). This CDR3 comprises 15 residues. CDR3 amino acids: CASTLTGGLTGELFF. In nucleotides, the CDR3 is TGTGCCAGCACCCTAACAGGGGGCCTCACCGGGGAGCTGTTTTTT.

In this sample, this clonotype turned up a few times. This rearrangement joins TRBV10-2 to TRBJ2-5, with D perhaps matching TRBD1 or TRBD2 (6 bases each). The DNA end is a closer match to TRBJ2-7, so the J assignment may be wrong. The CDR3 consists of 13 residues. CDR1 is WSHSY and CDR2 is SAAADI in the germline V gene. The CDR3 is CASSETGAREQYF. The DNA for the CDR3 is TGCGCCAGCAGTGAGACGGGGGCACGCGAGCAGTACTTC.

This clonotype was recorded once. V usage is TRBV20-1 and J usage is TRBJ1-2; tentatively, D is TRBD1 (5 bases). V lost 3 bases and J lost 5, with 16 bases in between. CDR1 is DFQATT, CDR2 SNEGSKA, per germline (reference sequence). The CDR3 consists of 14 residues. The CDR3 bases are TGCAGTGCTAGTCCGTGGGACGGTAAATATGGCTACACCTTC. As protein: CSASPWDGKYGYTF.